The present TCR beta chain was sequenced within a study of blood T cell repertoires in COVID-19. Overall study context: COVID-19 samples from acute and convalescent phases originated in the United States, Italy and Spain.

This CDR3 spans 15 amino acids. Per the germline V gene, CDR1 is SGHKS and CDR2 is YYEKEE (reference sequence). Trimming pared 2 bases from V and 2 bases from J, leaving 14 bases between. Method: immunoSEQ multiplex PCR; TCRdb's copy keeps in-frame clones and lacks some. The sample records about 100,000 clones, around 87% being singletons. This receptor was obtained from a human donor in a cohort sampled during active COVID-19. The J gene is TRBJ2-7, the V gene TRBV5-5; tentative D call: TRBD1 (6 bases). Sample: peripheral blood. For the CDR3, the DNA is TGTGCCAGCAGCTTCCAGGCAGGGGTGACCTACGAGCAGTACTTC. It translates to CASSFQAGVTYEQYF.